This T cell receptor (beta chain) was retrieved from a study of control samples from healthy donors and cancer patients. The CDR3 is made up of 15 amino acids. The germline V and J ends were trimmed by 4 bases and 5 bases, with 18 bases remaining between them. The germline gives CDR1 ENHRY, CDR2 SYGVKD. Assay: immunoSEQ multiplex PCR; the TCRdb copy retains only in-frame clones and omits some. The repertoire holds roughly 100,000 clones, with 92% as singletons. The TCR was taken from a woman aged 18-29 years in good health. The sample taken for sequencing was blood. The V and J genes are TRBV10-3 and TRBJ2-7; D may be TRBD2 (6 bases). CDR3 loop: CAISGGAGLFDEQYF. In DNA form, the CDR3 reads TGTGCCATCAGTGGTGGGGCGGGGTTATTTGACGAGCAGTACTTC.